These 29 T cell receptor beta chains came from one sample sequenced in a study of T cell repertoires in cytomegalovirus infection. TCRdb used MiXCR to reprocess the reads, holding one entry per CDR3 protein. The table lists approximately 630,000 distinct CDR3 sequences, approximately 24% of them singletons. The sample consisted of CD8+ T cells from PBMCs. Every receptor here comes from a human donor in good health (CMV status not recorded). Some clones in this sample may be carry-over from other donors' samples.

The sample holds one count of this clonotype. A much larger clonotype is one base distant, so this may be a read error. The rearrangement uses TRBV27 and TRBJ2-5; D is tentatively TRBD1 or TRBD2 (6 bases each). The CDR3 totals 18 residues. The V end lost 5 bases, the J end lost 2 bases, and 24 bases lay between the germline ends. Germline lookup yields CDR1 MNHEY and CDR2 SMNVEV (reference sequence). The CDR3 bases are TGTGCCAGCAGTGTGGGGGAAGGGGGACTTGTATCTCAAGAGACCCAGTACTTC. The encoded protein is CASSVGEGGLVSQETQYF.

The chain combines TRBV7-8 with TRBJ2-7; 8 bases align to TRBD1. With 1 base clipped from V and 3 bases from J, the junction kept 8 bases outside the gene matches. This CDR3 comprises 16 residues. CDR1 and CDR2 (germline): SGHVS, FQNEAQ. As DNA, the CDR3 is TGTGCCAGCAGCTTAGAAGGACAGGGAGTCTTCTACGAGCAGTACGTC. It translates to CASSLEGQGVFYEQYV.

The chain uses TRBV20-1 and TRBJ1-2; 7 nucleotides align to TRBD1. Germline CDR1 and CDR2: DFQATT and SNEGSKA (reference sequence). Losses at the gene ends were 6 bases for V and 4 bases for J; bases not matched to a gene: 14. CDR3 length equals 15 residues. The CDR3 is CSAPPRDSGIYGYTF. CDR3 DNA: TGCAGTGCCCCTCCTCGGGACAGTGGGATCTATGGCTACACCTTC.

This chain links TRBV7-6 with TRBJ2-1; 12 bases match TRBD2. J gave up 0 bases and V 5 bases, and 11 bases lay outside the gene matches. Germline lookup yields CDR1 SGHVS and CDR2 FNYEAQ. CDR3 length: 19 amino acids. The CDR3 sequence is CASSADTSGGPSSYNEQFF. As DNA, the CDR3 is TGTGCCAGCAGCGCCGACACTAGCGGGGGGCCTAGCTCCTACAATGAGCAGTTCTTC.

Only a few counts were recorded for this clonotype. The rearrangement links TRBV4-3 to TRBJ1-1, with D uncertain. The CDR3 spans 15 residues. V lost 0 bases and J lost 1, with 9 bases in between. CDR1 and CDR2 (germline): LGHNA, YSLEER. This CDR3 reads CASSQEEGSNTEAFF. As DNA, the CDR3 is TGCGCCAGCAGCCAAGAGGAGGGATCGAACACTGAAGCTTTCTTT.

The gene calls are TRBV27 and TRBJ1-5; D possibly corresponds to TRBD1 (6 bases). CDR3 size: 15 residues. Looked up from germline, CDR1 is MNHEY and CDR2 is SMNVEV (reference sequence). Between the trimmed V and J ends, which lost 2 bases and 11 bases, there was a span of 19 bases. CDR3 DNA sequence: TGTGCCAGCAGTTTAAGAGAAACAGGGAGATTCACCCAGCATTTT. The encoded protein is CASSLRETGRFTQHF.

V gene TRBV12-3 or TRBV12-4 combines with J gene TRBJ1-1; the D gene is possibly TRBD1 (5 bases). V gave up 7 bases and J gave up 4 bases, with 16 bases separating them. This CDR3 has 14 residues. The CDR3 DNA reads TGTGCCAGCACTCCTTGGAGGGGCGGCACTGAAGCTTTCTTT. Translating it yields CASTPWRGGTEAFF.

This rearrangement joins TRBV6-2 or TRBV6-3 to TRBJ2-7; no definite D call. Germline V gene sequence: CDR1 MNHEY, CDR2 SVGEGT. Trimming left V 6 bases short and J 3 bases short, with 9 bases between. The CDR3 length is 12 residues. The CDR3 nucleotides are TGTGCCAGCAGGGGGTTGCTCTACGAGCAGTACTTC. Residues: CASRGLLYEQYF.

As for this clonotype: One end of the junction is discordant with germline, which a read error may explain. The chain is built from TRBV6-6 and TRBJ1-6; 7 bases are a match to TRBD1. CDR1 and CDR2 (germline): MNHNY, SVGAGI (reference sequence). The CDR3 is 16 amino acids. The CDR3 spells CASSYSTPGQNSPLHF. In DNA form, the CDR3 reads TGTGCCAGCAGCTACTCCACCCCGGGACAGAATTCACCCCTCCACTTT.

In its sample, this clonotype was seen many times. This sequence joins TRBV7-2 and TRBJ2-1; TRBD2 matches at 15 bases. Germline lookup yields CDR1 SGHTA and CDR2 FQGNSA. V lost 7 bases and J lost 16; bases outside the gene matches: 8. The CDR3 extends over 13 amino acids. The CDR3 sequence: CASTFGLAGGGFF. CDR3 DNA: TGTGCCAGCACCTTCGGACTAGCGGGAGGGGGATTCTTC.

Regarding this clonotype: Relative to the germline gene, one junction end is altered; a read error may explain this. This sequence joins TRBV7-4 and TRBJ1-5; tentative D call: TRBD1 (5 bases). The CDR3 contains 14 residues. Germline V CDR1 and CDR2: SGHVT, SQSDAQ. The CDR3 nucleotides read TGTGTCAGCCGCCGGGACGGGAACAATCAGCCCCAGCATTTT. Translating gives CVSRRDGNNQPQHF.

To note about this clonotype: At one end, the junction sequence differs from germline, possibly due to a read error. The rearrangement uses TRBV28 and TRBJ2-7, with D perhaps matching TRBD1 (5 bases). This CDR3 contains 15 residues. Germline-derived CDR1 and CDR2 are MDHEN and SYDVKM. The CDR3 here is CVSSFRTGAAYEQYF. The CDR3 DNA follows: TGTGTCAGCAGTTTTCGTACAGGAGCTGCCTACGAGCAGTACTTC.

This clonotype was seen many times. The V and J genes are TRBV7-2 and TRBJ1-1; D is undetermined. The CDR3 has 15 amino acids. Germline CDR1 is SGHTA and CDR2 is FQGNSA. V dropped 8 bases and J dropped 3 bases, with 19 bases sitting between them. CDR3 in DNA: TGTGCCAGCCCAGACGGAAGGGCACCAGACACTGAAGCTTTCTTT. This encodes CASPDGRAPDTEAFF.

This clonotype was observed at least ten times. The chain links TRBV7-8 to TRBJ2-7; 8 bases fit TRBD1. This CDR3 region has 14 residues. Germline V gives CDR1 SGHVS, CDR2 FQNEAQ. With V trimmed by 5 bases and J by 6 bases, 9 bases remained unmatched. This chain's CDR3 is CASSASGTGFEQYF. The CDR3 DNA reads TGTGCCAGCAGCGCATCCGGGACAGGCTTCGAGCAGTACTTC.

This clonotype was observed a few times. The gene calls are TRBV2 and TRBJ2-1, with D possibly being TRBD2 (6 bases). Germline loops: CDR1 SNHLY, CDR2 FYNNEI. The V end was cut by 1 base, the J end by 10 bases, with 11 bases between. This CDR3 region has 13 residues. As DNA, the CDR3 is TGTGCCAGCAGTGAAGGGGCGGGGTGGGAGCAGTTCTTC. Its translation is CASSEGAGWEQFF.

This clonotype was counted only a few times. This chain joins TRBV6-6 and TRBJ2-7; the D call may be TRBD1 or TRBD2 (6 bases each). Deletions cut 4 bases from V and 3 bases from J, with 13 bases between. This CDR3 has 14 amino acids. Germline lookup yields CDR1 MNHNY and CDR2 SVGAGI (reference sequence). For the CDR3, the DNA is TGTGCCAGCAGTTCCCTCGGGGGCGTCTACGAGCAGTACGTC. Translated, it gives CASSSLGGVYEQYV.

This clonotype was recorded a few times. DNA of the CDR3: TGTGCCAGCAGTGAAACCGCGGGGGGGCCGGACATTCAGTACTTC. Translation gives CASSETAGGPDIQYF. The chain uses TRBV2 and TRBJ2-4; 9 bases are a match to TRBD2. The CDR3 loop spans 15 amino acids. Germline V gene lookup returns CDR1 SNHLY and CDR2 FYNNEI. The V segment lost 2 bases and the J segment 8 bases; nucleotides outside the gene matches: 7.

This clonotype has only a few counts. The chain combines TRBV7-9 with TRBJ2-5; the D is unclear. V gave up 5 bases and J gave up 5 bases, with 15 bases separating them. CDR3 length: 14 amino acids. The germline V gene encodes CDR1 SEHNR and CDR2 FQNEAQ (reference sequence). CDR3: CASSPSEGRETQYF. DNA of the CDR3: TGTGCCAGCAGCCCCTCCGAAGGTCGGGAGACCCAGTACTTC.

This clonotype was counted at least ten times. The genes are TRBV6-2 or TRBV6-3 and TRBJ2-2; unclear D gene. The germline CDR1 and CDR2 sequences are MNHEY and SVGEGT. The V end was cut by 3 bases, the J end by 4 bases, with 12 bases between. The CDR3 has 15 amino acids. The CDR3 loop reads CASSYTPRSTGELFF. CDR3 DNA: TGTGCCAGCAGTTATACCCCCCGATCCACCGGGGAGCTGTTTTTT.

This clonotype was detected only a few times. CDR3 protein: CASSLGQVSQETQYF. CDR3 in DNA: TGTGCCAGCAGTCTTGGACAGGTCTCCCAAGAGACCCAGTACTTC. The V and J genes are TRBV7-9 and TRBJ2-5; 7 bases fit TRBD1. The V gene end was trimmed by 6 bases and the J gene end by 1 base; junction bases not matched to a gene: 8. Germline-derived CDR1 and CDR2 are SEHNR and FQNEAQ (reference sequence). The CDR3 totals 15 residues.

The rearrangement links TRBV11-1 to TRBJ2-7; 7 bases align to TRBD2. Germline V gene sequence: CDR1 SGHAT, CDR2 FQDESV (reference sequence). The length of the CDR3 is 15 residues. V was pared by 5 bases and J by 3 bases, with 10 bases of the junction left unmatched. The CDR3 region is CASSRGAGRLYEQYV. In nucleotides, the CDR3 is TGTGCCAGCAGCCGCGGAGCGGGGAGACTCTACGAGCAGTACGTC.

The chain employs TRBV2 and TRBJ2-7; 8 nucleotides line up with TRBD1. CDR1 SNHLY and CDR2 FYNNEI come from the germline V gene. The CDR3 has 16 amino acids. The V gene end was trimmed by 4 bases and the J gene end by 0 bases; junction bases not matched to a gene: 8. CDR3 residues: CASSVDREGGSYEQYF. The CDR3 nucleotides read TGTGCCAGCAGTGTGGACAGGGAAGGGGGCTCCTACGAGCAGTACTTC.

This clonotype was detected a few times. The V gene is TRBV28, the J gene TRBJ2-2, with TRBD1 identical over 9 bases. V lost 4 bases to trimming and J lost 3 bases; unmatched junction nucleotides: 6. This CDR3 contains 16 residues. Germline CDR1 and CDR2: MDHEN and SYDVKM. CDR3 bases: TGTGCCAGCAGTTCGGGACAGGGAGAGGACACCGGGGAGCTGTTTTTT. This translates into CASSSGQGEDTGELFF.

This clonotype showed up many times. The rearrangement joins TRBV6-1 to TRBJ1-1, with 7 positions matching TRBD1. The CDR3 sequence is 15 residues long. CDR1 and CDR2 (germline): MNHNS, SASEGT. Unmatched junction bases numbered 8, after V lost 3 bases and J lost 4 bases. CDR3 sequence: CASSDWEGAATEAFF. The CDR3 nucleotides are TGTGCCAGCAGTGATTGGGAGGGGGCGGCCACTGAAGCTTTCTTT.

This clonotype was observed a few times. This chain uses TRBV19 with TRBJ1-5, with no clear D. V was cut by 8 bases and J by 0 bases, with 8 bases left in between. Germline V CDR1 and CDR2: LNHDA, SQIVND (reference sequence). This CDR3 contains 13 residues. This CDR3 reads CASWTGSNQPQHF. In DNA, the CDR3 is TGTGCCAGTTGGACGGGTAGCAATCAGCCCCAGCATTTT.

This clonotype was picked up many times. The CDR3 nucleotides are TGTGCCAGCAGCGAAGAAGTGGCTAATGGCTACACCTTC. As protein: CASSEEVANGYTF. The J gene is TRBJ1-2, the V gene TRBV7-2; D gene uncertain. In germline, CDR1 is SGHTA, CDR2 FQGNSA. The CDR3 totals 13 residues. Trimming cost V 5 bases and J 6 bases, with 13 bases left between them.

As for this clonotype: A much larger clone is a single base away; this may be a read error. CDR3 nucleotide sequence: TGTGCCAGCATCCTAGGGACAGGGGGCTTGGCAGATACGCAGTATTTT. Translating it yields CASILGTGGLADTQYF. V usage is TRBV28 and J usage is TRBJ2-3; TRBD1 matches 12 bases. V lost 7 bases and J lost 4; bases outside the gene matches: 9. This CDR3 comprises 16 residues. Germline V gives CDR1 MDHEN, CDR2 SYDVKM.

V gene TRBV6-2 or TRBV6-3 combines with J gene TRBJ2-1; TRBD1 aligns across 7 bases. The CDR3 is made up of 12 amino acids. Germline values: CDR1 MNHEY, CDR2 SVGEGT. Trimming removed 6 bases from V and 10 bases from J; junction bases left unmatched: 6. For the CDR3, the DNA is TGTGCCAGCAGGGGGACAGCTAGGGAGCAGTTCTTC. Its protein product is CASRGTAREQFF.

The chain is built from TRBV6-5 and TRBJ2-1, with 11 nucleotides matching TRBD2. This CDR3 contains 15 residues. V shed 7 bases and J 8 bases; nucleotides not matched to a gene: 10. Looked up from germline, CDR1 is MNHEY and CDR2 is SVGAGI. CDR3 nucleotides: TGTGCCAGCAATCCTGTAGCGGGGGGGCAAGATGAGCAGTTCTTC. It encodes CASNPVAGGQDEQFF.